This T cell receptor beta chain was sequenced during a study of T cells in Graves' hyperthyroidism and ophthalmopathy. Whole-study results and caveats: Blood also carried most thyroid clonotypes expanded above 0.001.

RNA transcripts provided the source from which TCR beta CDR3 regions were amplified. The HTBI primer set served for first-round RT-PCR of the TCR CDR3. TCRdb reanalysed the multiplex PCR reads using MiXCR and keeps one entry per CDR3 protein. This repertoire shows fewer than 800,000 distinct CDR3 sequences, roughly 17% found once; its top ten account for around 7.7%. No ophthalmopathy progression within 18 months constituted stable Graves' hyperthyroidism. Orbital computed tomography, thyroid ultrasound, serum thyroxine and TRAb, and clinical symptoms together informed the diagnoses. This clonotype was detected a few times. As yet, its antigen is unknown. This CDR3 has 12 residues. Germline V gives CDR1 LGHDT, CDR2 YNNKEL (reference sequence). With 5 bases removed from V and 8 bases from J, the gap between germline ends came to 10 bases.

The chain combines TRBV3-1 with TRBJ2-1; TRBD1 is a possible D gene (5 bases). Sequencing was performed on blood. The TCR sequence derives from a man aged 18 to 30 with Graves' hyperthyroidism. The CDR3 region has the DNA TGTGCCAGCAGCAAGGGGTGGGATGAGCAGTTCTTC. Its translation: CASSKGWDEQFF.